This TCR beta chain was obtained from a study of T cell responses to AZD1222 COVID-19 vaccine. A note on this clone: Its antigen is unidentified.

Sequencing used immunoSEQ multiplex PCR; TCRdb keeps in-frame clones, though not all of them. The sample lists around 56,000 clones; 89% were seen once. Germline CDR1 reads SGHNT; CDR2 reads YENEEA. V was clipped by 1 base and J by 0 bases, with 3 bases between them. There are 13 residues in the CDR3. General study results and limits: No repertoire was sampled before or during the peak T cell response, only after it. Following two doses of AZD1222, Spike-specific TCR breadth and depth rose. As reported, nearly half of all spike-specific TCRs target variant regions that are unmutated.

The receptor was derived from an adult who received the AZD1222 COVID-19 vaccine. The input for sequencing was peripheral blood, taken 28 days after the second AZD1222 dose. V and J are TRBV11-3 and TRBJ2-5; D gene uncertain. The CDR3 reads CASSLGDQETQYF. The CDR3 region has the DNA TGTGCCAGCAGCTTAGGGGACCAAGAGACCCAGTACTTC.